This passage covers 29 T cell receptor beta chains from one sample sequenced in a study of shared clonotypes between healthy human individuals. Naive CD8 cells lacked CD45RO and underwent positive selection for CCR7, leaving out terminally differentiated effector memory CD45RA+ cells. The data were produced by immunoSEQ multiplex PCR, yet TCRdb's version contains in-frame clones alone and is incomplete. The sample contains about 1,800,000 clones, roughly 94% of which appear only once. Sequenced sample: naive CD8+ T cells sorted from blood. The receptors come from a man between 18 and 35 years old in good health.

This clone has a single count. The chain has TRBV4-3 and TRBJ1-4; 10 nucleotides agree with TRBD1. J was trimmed by 12 bases and V by 2 bases; bases with no gene match: 9. The germline V gene has CDR1 LGHNA and CDR2 YSLEER. The CDR3 totals 15 residues. The CDR3 DNA sequence: TGCGCCAGCAGCCAAATATGGGACAGGGGCCAAGAACTGTTTTTT. It specifies CASSQIWDRGQELFF.

This clone came up once. The V gene is TRBV10-3, the J gene TRBJ2-3; D is uncertain. The CDR3 has 15 amino acids. Trimming pared 0 bases from V and 2 bases from J, leaving 9 bases between. Germline V gives CDR1 ENHRY, CDR2 SYGVKD. The CDR3 DNA reads TGTGCCATCAGTGAGTCTGTAGGGATCACAGATACGCAGTATTTT. Translation gives CAISESVGITDTQYF.

The chain carries TRBV5-5 and TRBJ2-7, with TRBD2 matching 11 bases. CDR3 size: 14 residues. CDR1 and CDR2 (germline): SGHKS, YYEKEE (reference sequence). Trimming at V came to 0 bases and at J to 4 bases, leaving 0 bases not matched to a gene. The CDR3 sequence is CASSLGTSGYEQYF. The CDR3 DNA reads as TGTGCCAGCAGCTTGGGGACTAGCGGGTACGAGCAGTACTTC.

In regard to this clone: The sample carries other DNA sequences with the same CDR3. The chain is built from TRBV30 and TRBJ2-7; D not resolved. This CDR3 region has 11 residues. V shed 2 bases and J shed 3 bases, with 5 bases lying between them. The V gene's germline CDR1 is GTSNPN and CDR2 SVGIG (reference sequence). The DNA for the CDR3 is TGTGCCTGGAGTTATAGCTACGAGCAGTACTTC. Translation: CAWSYSYEQYF.

The chain uses TRBV15 and TRBJ2-2, with 10 bases lining up with TRBD1. J lost 5 bases, V lost 5 bases, and 8 bases had no gene match. This CDR3 contains 16 residues. From germline, CDR1 is LNHNV and CDR2 YYDKDF (reference sequence). In DNA, the CDR3 is TGTGCCACCAGCGTCTTACCGGGACAGGGGACCGGGGAGCTGTTTTTT. Encoded protein: CATSVLPGQGTGELFF. Combining the CDR3 with reference TRBV15 and TRBJ2-2 gives the whole variable domain DAMVIQNPRYQVTQFGKPVTLSCSQTLNHNVMYWYQQKSSQAPKLLFHYYDKDFNNEADTPDNFQSRRPNTSFCFLDIRSPGLGDTAMYLCATSVLPGQGTGELFFGEGSRLTVL.

Of note for this clone: Other DNA variants within this sample encode the same CDR3. In DNA, the CDR3 is TGTGCCAGTAGTATAGGGCTCGGTGACTACGAGCAGTACTTC. Its protein is CASSIGLGDYEQYF. The chain links TRBV19 to TRBJ2-7; D gene unclear. The ends were cut back, 1 base at V and 3 bases at J, with 10 bases in the middle. Germline V CDR1 and CDR2: LNHDA, SQIVND (reference sequence). The CDR3 loop spans 14 amino acids.

The V gene is TRBV6-1, the J gene TRBJ2-7; a weak D match, TRBD1 (5 bases). Trimming left V 8 bases short and J 0 bases short, with 11 bases between. The germline CDR1 and CDR2 sequences are MNHNS and SASEGT. CDR3 length equals 13 residues. This chain's CDR3 is CASAHRTSYEQYF. CDR3 coding DNA: TGTGCCAGCGCCCACAGGACCTCCTACGAGCAGTACTTC.

The J gene is TRBJ1-1, the V gene TRBV4-3; the D is unclear. V was clipped by 4 bases and J by 4 bases, with 10 bases between them. The length of the CDR3 is 13 residues. Germline V gene lookup returns CDR1 LGHNA and CDR2 YSLEER. The CDR3 is CASSRSQGTEAFF. CDR3 DNA sequence: TGCGCCAGCAGCCGCTCCCAAGGCACTGAAGCTTTCTTT.

The rearrangement links TRBV5-6 to TRBJ1-2; D gene uncertain. V shed 5 bases and J shed 8 bases, with 13 bases lying between them. This CDR3 region has 12 residues. The germline gives CDR1 SGHDT, CDR2 YYEEEE. Written as DNA, the CDR3 is TGTGCCAGCAGGAACGGCGGCGGAGGCTACACCTTC. As protein: CASRNGGGGYTF. The full variable domain, completed using reference TRBV5-6 and TRBJ1-2, is DAGVTQSPTHLIKTRGQQVTLRCSPKSGHDTVSWYQQALGQGPQFIFQYYEEEERQRGNFPDRFSGHQFPNYSSELNVNALLLGDSALYLCASRNGGGGYTFGSGTRLTVV.

The chain employs TRBV13 and TRBJ2-2; D possibly matches TRBD1 or TRBD2 (6 bases each). The CDR3 runs 16 residues. The V gene's germline CDR1 is PRHDT and CDR2 FYEKMQ (reference sequence). V lost 5 bases and J 3 bases, leaving 16 bases between the germline ends. The CDR3 sequence is CASSPGPGGHTGELFF. CDR3 bases: TGTGCCAGCAGCCCCGGGCCCGGGGGCCACACCGGGGAGCTGTTTTTT.

This clone was found once. CDR3 nucleotide sequence: TGTGCCAGCACTCAAACGGACGTTGACAATGAGCAGTTCTTC. The encoded protein is CASTQTDVDNEQFF. This chain joins TRBV6-1 and TRBJ2-1, with D unresolved. Germline V gene data show CDR1 as MNHNS and CDR2 as SASEGT. Trimming shortened V by 7 bases and J by 5 bases, and 15 bases separated the two germline ends. This CDR3 is 14 amino acids long.

The chain uses TRBV6-1 and TRBJ2-3; tentative D call: TRBD1 (5 bases). CDR3 size: 16 residues. Looked up from germline, CDR1 is MNHNS and CDR2 is SASEGT. Trimming removed 2 bases from V and 0 bases from J, with 12 bases in between. CDR3 nucleotide sequence: TGTGCCAGCAGTGAATGGCAGGGTGGAAGCACAGATACGCAGTATTTT. Amino acid sequence: CASSEWQGGSTDTQYF.

This clone appeared a single time. The rearrangement links TRBV19 to TRBJ2-7; 7 bases agree with TRBD1. V dropped 3 bases and J dropped 3; count of bases not matched to a gene: 8. The CDR3 has 15 residues. Germline V lookup: CDR1 LNHDA, CDR2 SQIVND (reference sequence). CDR3 sequence reads: CASSIGQGEIYEQYF. DNA of the CDR3: TGTGCCAGTAGTATCGGTCAGGGGGAGATCTACGAGCAGTACTTC.

The gene calls are TRBV4-1 and TRBJ2-5, with D tentatively TRBD2 (5 bases). From germline, CDR1 is MGHRA and CDR2 YSYEKL. The V gene lost 1 base and the J gene lost 5 bases, with 11 bases spanning the gap. The CDR3 consists of 14 residues. The CDR3 loop is CASSQVSGSETQYF. In DNA form, the CDR3 reads TGCGCCAGCAGCCAAGTGAGCGGATCGGAGACCCAGTACTTC.

This chain joins TRBV2 and TRBJ2-7; 14 bases fit TRBD2. Germline V CDR1 and CDR2: SNHLY, FYNNEI. CDR3 length: 17 residues. J lost 0 bases, V lost 1 base, and 2 bases had no gene match. CDR3 in DNA: TGTGCCAGCAGTGAAGGACTAGCGGGAGGGGACTCCTACGAGCAGTACTTC. Translation: CASSEGLAGGDSYEQYF.

This clone was seen just once. The V call is TRBV10-3, the J call TRBJ2-7, with TRBD2 identical over 8 bases. Germline CDR1 is ENHRY and CDR2 is SYGVKD. This CDR3 region has 14 residues. The junction had 7 bases not matched to a gene; V was cut back by 6 bases and J by 3 bases. The CDR3 DNA reads as TGTGCCATCAGCGAGCGGGGGACCAGCTACGAGCAGTACTTC. Translated, it gives CAISERGTSYEQYF.

The rearrangement uses TRBV4-2 and TRBJ2-3; D is uncertain. Between the trimmed V and J ends, which lost 5 bases and 0 bases, there was a span of 6 bases. This CDR3 region has 13 residues. Germline assignment: CDR1 LGHNA and CDR2 YNFKEQ. The DNA for the CDR3 is TGTGCCAGCAGCTTCTCTAGCACAGATACGCAGTATTTT. Protein sequence: CASSFSSTDTQYF.

This chain links TRBV5-4 with TRBJ1-2; D not certain. Germline V CDR1 and CDR2: SGHNT, YYREEE (reference sequence). The CDR3 totals 13 residues. V was cut by 0 bases and J by 8 bases, with 11 bases left in between. CDR3 in DNA: TGTGCCAGCAGCTTGGGGGGTGCCGGGGGCTACACCTTC. Translating it yields CASSLGGAGGYTF. The full variable domain, with the rest looked up from reference TRBV5-4 and TRBJ1-2, is ETGVTQSPTHLIKTRGQQVTLRCSSQSGHNTVSWYQQALGQGPQFIFQYYREEENGRGNFPPRFSGLQFPNYSSELNVNALELDDSALYLCASSLGGAGGYTFGSGTRLTVV.

This chain links TRBV5-6 with TRBJ1-2; D is ambiguous. The CDR3 has 14 residues. Deletions cut 1 base from V and 5 bases from J, with 12 bases between. Germline CDR1 and CDR2: SGHDT and YYEEEE. The CDR3 DNA reads TGTGCCAGCAGCTTGCCTATGCCAGAGTATGGCTACACCTTC. Amino acid sequence: CASSLPMPEYGYTF.

The chain has TRBV5-6 and TRBJ2-1; 12 bases match TRBD1. CDR3 length: 16 amino acids. With V trimmed by 4 bases and J by 7 bases, 9 bases remained unmatched. The germline CDR1 and CDR2 sequences are SGHDT and YYEEEE. CDR3 residues: CASSPTGTGGGNEQFF. As DNA, the CDR3 is TGTGCCAGCAGCCCTACCGGGACAGGGGGCGGGAATGAGCAGTTCTTC. Full variable domain (remainder filled in from reference TRBV5-6 and TRBJ2-1): DAGVTQSPTHLIKTRGQQVTLRCSPKSGHDTVSWYQQALGQGPQFIFQYYEEEERQRGNFPDRFSGHQFPNYSSELNVNALLLGDSALYLCASSPTGTGGGNEQFFGPGTRLTVL.

As concerns this clone: Other DNA sequences of this sample code for an identical CDR3. V usage is TRBV19 and J usage is TRBJ2-7; D gene ambiguous. Germline CDR1 is LNHDA and CDR2 is SQIVND (reference sequence). The CDR3 consists of 14 residues. Trimming removed 1 base at V and 0 bases at J, with 7 bases between. The CDR3 DNA follows: TGTGCCAGTAGTATAGCAGGCGTCTCCTACGAGCAGTACTTC. It translates to CASSIAGVSYEQYF.

Concerning this clone: One junction end does not reproduce the germline sequence, and a read error may be involved. This chain joins TRBV5-1 and TRBJ1-6, with 10 bases aligning to TRBD1. This CDR3 contains 17 residues. Germline V gives CDR1 SGHRS, CDR2 YFSETQ. In DNA form, the CDR3 reads TGCGCCAGCAGCTTGGCAACGGGGGACAGGGGTAATCCACCCCTCCACTTT. It translates to CASSLATGDRGNPPLHF.

V usage is TRBV28 and J usage is TRBJ2-5; D remains unclear. CDR1 and CDR2 from the germline V gene are MDHEN and SYDVKM. This CDR3 comprises 15 residues. The V end was cut by 3 bases, the J end by 5 bases, with 16 bases between. This CDR3 reads CASSFLTAARETQYF. CDR3 coding DNA: TGTGCCAGCAGTTTTCTCACAGCTGCCCGCGAGACCCAGTACTTC.

The chain joins TRBV5-6 to TRBJ2-7; TRBD2 might be the D (6 bases). V was clipped by 4 bases and J by 12 bases, with 20 bases between them. The CDR3 runs 13 residues. Germline V lookup: CDR1 SGHDT, CDR2 YYEEEE. The CDR3 region is CASSQPGLLSPYF. As DNA, the CDR3 is TGTGCCAGCAGCCAACCGGGACTCCTAAGTCCGTACTTC.

This clone was observed once. V usage is TRBV27 and J usage is TRBJ1-2; TRBD1 might be the D (5 bases). The CDR3 is 13 residues long. The V end lost 8 bases, the J end lost 5 bases, and 15 bases lay between the germline ends. Germline V gene lookup returns CDR1 MNHEY and CDR2 SMNVEV (reference sequence). The CDR3 is CASGRQLNYGYTF. The CDR3 DNA reads as TGTGCCAGCGGGAGACAGCTTAATTATGGCTACACCTTC.

A few counts support this clone. Other nucleotide sequences from this sample produce the same CDR3. The V gene is TRBV4-1, the J gene TRBJ2-7; TRBD2 matches 13 bases. CDR1 is MGHRA, CDR2 YSYEKL, per germline. This CDR3 has 15 residues. The trim removed 4 bases at V and 2 bases at J, leaving 2 bases unmatched. The CDR3 DNA is TGCGCCAGCAGCCCACTAGCGGGAGGGCCCTACGAGCAGTACTTC. This translates into CASSPLAGGPYEQYF.

V and J are TRBV19 and TRBJ2-1, with a possible D match to TRBD1 (6 bases). V dropped 3 bases and J dropped 5 bases, with 11 bases sitting between them. The length of the CDR3 is 14 residues. The germline gives CDR1 LNHDA, CDR2 SQIVND (reference sequence). The chain's CDR3 is CASSILEGDNEQFF. In DNA form, the CDR3 reads TGTGCCAGTAGTATTCTAGAGGGGGACAATGAGCAGTTCTTC.

This clone occurred once. The rearrangement links TRBV29-1 to TRBJ2-2, with 10 bases matching TRBD1. This CDR3 contains 16 residues. CDR1 SQVTM and CDR2 ANQGSEA come from the germline V gene. The junction had 9 bases not matched to a gene; V was cut back by 6 bases and J by 2 bases. The CDR3 coding sequence is TGCAGCGTCGAGCCTTTGACAGGGGGCAACACCGGGGAGCTGTTTTTT. This gives the protein CSVEPLTGGNTGELFF.

A word on this clone: The junction departs from germline at one end; a sequencing error may be responsible. The rearrangement links TRBV19 to TRBJ2-1, with 9 bases fitting TRBD2. Germline CDR1 is LNHDA and CDR2 is SQIVND (reference sequence). This CDR3 region has 16 residues. Here the CDR3 DNA reads TGTGCCTGTAGCTCGGAGGGACTAGCCTCCTACAATGAGCAGTTCTTC. Protein sequence: CACSSEGLASYNEQFF.